These 27 T cell receptor beta chains originate from one sample sequenced in a study of yellow fever vaccine responses in identical twins. A single record per CDR3 protein comes from TCRdb applying MiXCR to the RT-PCR reads. In the table there are fewer than 35,000 distinct CDR3 sequences, less than 70% of which are singletons. This specimen consisted of T cells from blood (PBMCs), unsorted or a sorted subset (not recorded which), obtained before or after yellow fever vaccination (not recorded which). The receptors stem from a woman in her late teens or twenties who received the yellow fever vaccine.

The chain employs TRBV29-1 and TRBJ1-2, with TRBD1 identical over 8 bases. CDR3 length: 13 residues. Looked up from germline, CDR1 is SQVTM and CDR2 is ANQGSEA. V gave up 4 bases and J gave up 4 bases; unmatched junction bases: 5. The CDR3: CSVAPGGGYGYTF. DNA for the CDR3: TGCAGCGTTGCTCCAGGGGGCGGCTATGGCTACACCTTC.

The CDR3 loop is CSAGLAWTDTQYF. The CDR3 DNA follows: TGCAGTGCTGGACTAGCGTGGACAGATACGCAGTATTTT. The chain uses TRBV20-1 and TRBJ2-3; 9 bases match TRBD2. The CDR3 covers 13 residues. V gave up 5 bases and J gave up 3 bases; unmatched junction bases: 3. The germline gives CDR1 DFQATT, CDR2 SNEGSKA (reference sequence).

This clonotype was observed a few times. The chain joins TRBV10-3 to TRBJ2-1; 10 nucleotides line up with TRBD2. The CDR3 is made up of 14 amino acids. The germline gives CDR1 ENHRY, CDR2 SYGVKD. V dropped 0 bases and J dropped 9; count of bases not matched to a gene: 2. CDR3: CAISESLAGVEQFF. The CDR3 DNA sequence: TGTGCCATCAGTGAGTCGCTAGCGGGAGTTGAGCAGTTCTTC.

The rearrangement uses TRBV12-3 or TRBV12-4 and TRBJ1-2, with 7 bases that match TRBD1. Losses at the gene ends were 6 bases for V and 2 bases for J; bases not matched to a gene: 9. The CDR3 loop spans 15 amino acids. The CDR3 DNA reads as TGTGCCAGCAGCCCTCGAGGGGGCGGAAACTATGGCTACACCTTC. This sequence encodes CASSPRGGGNYGYTF.

The rearrangement joins TRBV5-1 to TRBJ1-1; D is uncertain. The CDR3 covers 16 residues. V dropped 0 bases and J dropped 0 bases, with 12 bases sitting between them. Per germline, CDR1 SGHRS and CDR2 YFSETQ. This CDR3 reads CASSLASQTMNTEAFF. The CDR3 region has the DNA TGCGCCAGCAGCTTGGCCAGTCAGACCATGAACACTGAAGCTTTCTTT.

The chain employs TRBV10-2 and TRBJ1-1; unclear D gene. CDR3 length: 13 residues. Germline CDR1 reads WSHSY; CDR2 reads SAAADI. V gave up 7 bases and J gave up 4 bases, with 13 bases separating them. CDR3 nucleotides: TGCGCCAGCATTGGGTCAATGGGCACTGAAGCTTTCTTT. Its protein is CASIGSMGTEAFF.

Only one count was recorded for this clonotype. The chain combines TRBV6-1 with TRBJ1-2; no firm D call. The CDR3 is 13 amino acids. Trimming cost V 5 bases and J 7 bases, with 14 bases left between them. Germline V gene sequence: CDR1 MNHNS, CDR2 SASEGT. The CDR3 is CASSPHTRVGYTF. In nucleotides, the CDR3 is TGTGCCAGCAGTCCTCATACCCGAGTTGGCTACACCTTC.

This clonotype was counted only a few times. This sequence joins TRBV11-3 and TRBJ2-7, with TRBD2 matching over 7 bases. Trimming cost V 0 bases and J 4 bases; bases outside gene matches: 0. This CDR3 comprises 13 residues. The V gene's germline CDR1 is SGHNT and CDR2 YENEEA. The CDR3 DNA reads TGTGCCAGCAGCTTAGACGGGGGGTACGAGCAGTACTTC. Translation gives CASSLDGGYEQYF.

The gene calls are TRBV29-1 and TRBJ2-1, with a weak D call TRBD2 (6 bases). Deletions cut 4 bases from V and 7 bases from J, with 17 bases between. CDR3 length: 14 residues. The V gene's germline CDR1 is SQVTM and CDR2 ANQGSEA. The CDR3 loop reads CSVVGFGLRNEQFF. The CDR3 DNA is TGCAGCGTTGTAGGTTTCGGACTAAGGAATGAGCAGTTCTTC.

The chain carries TRBV29-1 and TRBJ1-5; maybe TRBD1 (6 bases). This CDR3 region has 18 residues. The germline V gene encodes CDR1 SQVTM and CDR2 ANQGSEA. V was cut by 1 base and J by 0 bases, with 19 bases left in between. CDR3 DNA: TGCAGCGTTGAAGTTCCCGGCAGGAGGGGGAATAGCAATCAGCCCCAGCATTTT. Its translation: CSVEVPGRRGNSNQPQHF.

The rearrangement joins TRBV28 to TRBJ2-7, with 8 nucleotides matching TRBD2. V lost 6 bases and J lost 0; bases outside the gene matches: 10. The CDR3 is 16 residues long. CDR1 is MDHEN, CDR2 SYDVKM, per germline. CDR3 region: CASSPGGTRSSYEQYF. CDR3 nucleotide sequence: TGTGCCAGCAGCCCTGGGGGGACTAGGAGCTCCTACGAGCAGTACTTC.

CDR3 DNA sequence: TGTGCCAGCTCACCTCAATGGGGAGCGGACGAGCAGTACTTC. This codes for CASSPQWGADEQYF. The genes are TRBV18 and TRBJ2-7; possible D gene TRBD2, 5 bases. The V and J ends lost 3 bases and 5 bases respectively, with 14 bases between them. The CDR3 covers 14 residues. Germline-derived CDR1 and CDR2 are KGHSH and LQKENI.

The J gene is TRBJ2-1, the V gene TRBV29-1, with D tentatively TRBD1 (5 bases). Between the trimmed V and J ends, which lost 5 bases and 7 bases, there was a span of 18 bases. CDR1 is SQVTM, CDR2 ANQGSEA, per germline. This CDR3 spans 14 amino acids. For the CDR3, the DNA is TGCAGCGTTCTAAGGGGCTATTTCCGGAATGAGCAGTTCTTC. This codes for CSVLRGYFRNEQFF.

The J gene is TRBJ2-5, the V gene TRBV20-1; D is uncertain. This CDR3 comprises 13 residues. Trimming stripped 3 bases from V and 0 bases from J, with 8 bases between. The germline gives CDR1 DFQATT, CDR2 SNEGSKA (reference sequence). The CDR3 nucleotides read TGCAGTGCTAGGGTCCAGTACCAAGAGACCCAGTACTTC. Amino acids: CSARVQYQETQYF.

This clonotype was observed a few times. This rearrangement joins TRBV11-1 to TRBJ1-1, with TRBD1 identical over 7 bases. Germline V gene data show CDR1 as SGHAT and CDR2 as FQDESV (reference sequence). The CDR3 consists of 13 residues. Trimming at V came to 3 bases and at J to 3 bases, leaving 1 base not matched to a gene. The CDR3: CASSFGQDTEAFF. The CDR3 coding sequence is TGTGCCAGCAGCTTTGGACAGGACACTGAAGCTTTCTTT.

This chain links TRBV20-1 with TRBJ1-1; D not certain. The germline gives CDR1 DFQATT, CDR2 SNEGSKA (reference sequence). Deletions cut 3 bases from V and 3 bases from J, with 8 bases between. This CDR3 has 12 residues. The CDR3 sequence: CSASTTDTEAFF. The CDR3 DNA follows: TGCAGTGCTAGTACCACGGACACTGAAGCTTTCTTT.

The V and J genes are TRBV29-1 and TRBJ1-1, with a weak D call TRBD1 (6 bases). The CDR3 length is 12 residues. V was clipped by 0 bases and J by 7 bases, with 9 bases between them. Germline values: CDR1 SQVTM, CDR2 ANQGSEA. CDR3 DNA: TGCAGCGTTGAAGAGGACAGTCGTGAAGCTTTCTTT. Amino acids: CSVEEDSREAFF.

The rearrangement joins TRBV6-5 to TRBJ1-3, with D possibly being TRBD1 (6 bases). This CDR3 region has 16 residues. Germline V CDR1 and CDR2: MNHEY, SVGAGI. The germline V and J ends were trimmed by 4 bases and 2 bases, with 15 bases remaining between them. In DNA form, the CDR3 reads TGTGCCAGCAGTTTCACATTACAGGGTGCTGGAAACACCATATATTTT. It is translated as CASSFTLQGAGNTIYF.

This clonotype was counted between two and nine times. The chain combines TRBV6-1 with TRBJ2-1; TRBD2 might be the D (6 bases). V was shortened by 6 bases and J by 7 bases, with 13 bases between the two germline ends. Germline loops: CDR1 MNHNS, CDR2 SASEGT. The CDR3 spans 13 residues. CDR3 bases: TGTGCCAGCAGCAAAACTAGCTGGAATGAGCAGTTCTTC. Protein sequence: CASSKTSWNEQFF.

The chain recombines TRBV29-1 with TRBJ2-1; 8 bases match TRBD1. V lost 6 bases to trimming and J lost 9 bases; unmatched junction nucleotides: 16. CDR1 is SQVTM and CDR2 is ANQGSEA in the germline V gene. The CDR3 loop spans 15 amino acids. Here the CDR3 reads CSVRQGSRGLGEQFF. DNA of the CDR3: TGCAGCGTGAGACAGGGGTCGAGGGGGTTGGGTGAGCAGTTCTTC.

This clonotype was counted between two and nine times. The chain recombines TRBV6-1 with TRBJ2-5, with D tentatively TRBD2 (6 bases). The V gene's germline CDR1 is MNHNS and CDR2 SASEGT. Trimming took 6 bases from V and 1 from J, leaving 9 bases between them. This CDR3 contains 13 residues. This CDR3 is CASRGLRQETQYF. In nucleotides, the CDR3 is TGTGCCAGCAGGGGACTTCGCCAAGAGACCCAGTACTTC.

This clonotype was counted between two and nine times. The V call is TRBV4-3, the J call TRBJ1-1, with unresolved D. The CDR3 is made up of 16 amino acids. Between the trimmed V and J ends, which lost 7 bases and 6 bases, there was a span of 24 bases. Germline V CDR1 and CDR2: LGHNA, YSLEER. The CDR3 here is CASNLQEVGSHAEAFF. The CDR3, as DNA: TGCGCCAGCAACCTCCAGGAGGTCGGGAGTCACGCTGAAGCTTTCTTT.

The genes are TRBV11-3 and TRBJ2-7, with TRBD1 matching 9 bases. Germline values: CDR1 SGHNT, CDR2 YENEEA. The junction had 7 bases not matched to a gene; V was cut back by 4 bases and J by 3 bases. The CDR3 has 15 residues. CDR3 sequence (DNA): TGTGCCAGCAGCTCCCCGGGACAGGGACTCTACGAGCAGTACGTC. Translating gives CASSSPGQGLYEQYV.

The rearrangement joins TRBV12-3 or TRBV12-4 to TRBJ2-1; weak D call: TRBD1 (6 bases). The CDR3 runs to 17 residues. Trimming took off 8 bases at V and 9 bases at J, with 29 bases between the two ends. The CDR3 spells CASRSRGGTGIFGEQFF. CDR3 sequence (DNA): TGTGCCAGCCGTTCACGCGGCGGTACAGGGATTTTTGGTGAGCAGTTCTTC.

Only a few counts were recorded for this clonotype. The genes are TRBV15 and TRBJ1-2; TRBD1 agrees at 9 bases. CDR1 is LNHNV, CDR2 YYDKDF, per germline (reference sequence). Trimming took 1 base from V and 6 from J; bases not matched to a gene: 6. The length of the CDR3 is 15 residues. The CDR3: CATSRARTGVDGYTF. CDR3 bases: TGTGCCACCAGCAGAGCTCGGACAGGGGTGGATGGCTACACCTTC.

The rearrangement uses TRBV19 and TRBJ2-3; D remains unclear. Deletions cut 0 bases from V and 1 base from J, with 14 bases between. Germline V gives CDR1 LNHDA, CDR2 SQIVND (reference sequence). This CDR3 has 17 amino acids. The CDR3 DNA follows: TGTGCCAGTAGTATAGATCTGGGCTTTGGCCGCACAGATACGCAGTATTTT. Its protein is CASSIDLGFGRTDTQYF.

The rearrangement uses TRBV2 and TRBJ2-3; TRBD1 matches 7 bases. The ends lost 7 bases at V and 4 bases at J; junction bases unmatched: 11. Germline CDR1 and CDR2: SNHLY and FYNNEI. The CDR3 sequence is 15 residues long. CDR3 DNA sequence: TGTGCCAGCACCCATGGACAGGTGGTTCCAGATACGCAGTATTTT. This codes for CASTHGQVVPDTQYF.